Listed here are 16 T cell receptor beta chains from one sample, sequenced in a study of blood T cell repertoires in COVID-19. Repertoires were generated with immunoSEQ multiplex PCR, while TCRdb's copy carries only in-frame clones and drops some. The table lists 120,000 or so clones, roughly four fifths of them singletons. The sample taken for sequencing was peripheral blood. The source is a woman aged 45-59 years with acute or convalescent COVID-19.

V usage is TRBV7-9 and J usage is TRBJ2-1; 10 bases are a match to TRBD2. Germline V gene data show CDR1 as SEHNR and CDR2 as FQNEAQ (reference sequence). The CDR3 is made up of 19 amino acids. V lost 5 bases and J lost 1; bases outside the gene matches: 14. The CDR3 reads CASSPLSPSGGRSYNEQFF. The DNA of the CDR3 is TGTGCCAGCAGCCCCCTCAGTCCTAGCGGGGGCCGTTCCTACAATGAGCAGTTCTTC.

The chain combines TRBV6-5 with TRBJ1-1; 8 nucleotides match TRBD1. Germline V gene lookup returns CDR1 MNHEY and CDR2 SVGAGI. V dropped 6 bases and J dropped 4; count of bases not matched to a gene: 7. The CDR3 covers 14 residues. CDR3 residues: CASSGQGRITEAFF. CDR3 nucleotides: TGTGCCAGCAGCGGACAGGGAAGGATCACTGAAGCTTTCTTT.

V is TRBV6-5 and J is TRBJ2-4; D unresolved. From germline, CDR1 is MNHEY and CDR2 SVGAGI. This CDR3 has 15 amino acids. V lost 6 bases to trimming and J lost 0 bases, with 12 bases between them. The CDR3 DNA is TGTGCCAGCAGCTGGAGTGAAGTAGCCAAAAACATTCAGTACTTC. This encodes CASSWSEVAKNIQYF.

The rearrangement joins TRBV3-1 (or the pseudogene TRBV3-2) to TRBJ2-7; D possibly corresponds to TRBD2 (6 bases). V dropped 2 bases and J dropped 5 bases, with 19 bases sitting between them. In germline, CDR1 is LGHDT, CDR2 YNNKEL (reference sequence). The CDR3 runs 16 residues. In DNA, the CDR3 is TGTGCCAGCAGCCAAAGGCTTGGGGGGAGAACCCACGAGCAGTACTTC. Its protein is CASSQRLGGRTHEQYF.

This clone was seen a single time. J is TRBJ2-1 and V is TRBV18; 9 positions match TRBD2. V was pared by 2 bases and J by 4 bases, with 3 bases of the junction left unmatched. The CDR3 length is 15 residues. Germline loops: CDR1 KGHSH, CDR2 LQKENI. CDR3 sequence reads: CASSPASGRYNEQFF. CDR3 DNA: TGTGCCAGCTCACCAGCAAGCGGGAGGTACAATGAGCAGTTCTTC.

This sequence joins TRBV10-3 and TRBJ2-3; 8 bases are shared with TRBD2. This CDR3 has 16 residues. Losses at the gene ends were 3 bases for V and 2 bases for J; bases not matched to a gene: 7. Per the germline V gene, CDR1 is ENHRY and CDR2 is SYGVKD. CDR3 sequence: CAISEHAGGYTDTQYF. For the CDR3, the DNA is TGTGCCATCAGTGAACATGCGGGGGGTTACACAGATACGCAGTATTTT.

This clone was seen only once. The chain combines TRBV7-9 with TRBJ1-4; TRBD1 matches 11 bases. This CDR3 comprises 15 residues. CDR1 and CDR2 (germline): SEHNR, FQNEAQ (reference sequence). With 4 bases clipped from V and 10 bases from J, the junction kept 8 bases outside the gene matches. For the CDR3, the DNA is TGTGCCAGCAGCTCCTCCCGGACAGGGGGCGGAAAACTGTTTTTT. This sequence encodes CASSSSRTGGGKLFF.

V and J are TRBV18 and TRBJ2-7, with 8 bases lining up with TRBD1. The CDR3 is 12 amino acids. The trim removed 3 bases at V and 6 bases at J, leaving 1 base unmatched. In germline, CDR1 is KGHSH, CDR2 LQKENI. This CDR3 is CASSPDRGEQYF. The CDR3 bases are TGTGCCAGCTCACCCGACAGGGGCGAGCAGTACTTC. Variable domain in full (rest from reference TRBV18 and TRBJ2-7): NAGVMQNPRHLVRRRGQEARLRCSPMKGHSHVYWYRQLPEEGLKFMVYLQKENIIDESGMPKERFSAEFPKEGPSILRIQQVVRGDSAAYFCASSPDRGEQYFGPGTRLTVT.

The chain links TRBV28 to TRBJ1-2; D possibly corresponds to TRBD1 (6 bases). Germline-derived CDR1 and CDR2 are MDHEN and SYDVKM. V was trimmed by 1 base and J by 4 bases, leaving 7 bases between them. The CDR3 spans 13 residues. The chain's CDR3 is CASSLLTGYGYTF. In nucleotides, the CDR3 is TGTGCCAGCAGTTTATTGACAGGCTATGGCTACACCTTC.

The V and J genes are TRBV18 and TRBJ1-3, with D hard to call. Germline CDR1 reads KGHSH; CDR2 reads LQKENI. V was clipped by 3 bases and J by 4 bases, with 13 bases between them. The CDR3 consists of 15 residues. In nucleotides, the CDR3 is TGTGCCAGCTCACCGGAAACAAAACAGGGAAACACCATATATTTT. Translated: CASSPETKQGNTIYF.

Here the CDR3 DNA reads TGTGCCAGCAGTTACGGGGCCCAAGCTTTGGCTTTCTTT. It encodes CASSYGAQALAFF. This chain uses TRBV6-6 with TRBJ1-1, with a possible D match to TRBD1 (5 bases). CDR1 is MNHNY and CDR2 is SVGAGI in the germline V gene (reference sequence). The CDR3 runs to 13 residues. Between the trimmed V and J ends, which lost 2 bases and 11 bases, there was a span of 15 bases.

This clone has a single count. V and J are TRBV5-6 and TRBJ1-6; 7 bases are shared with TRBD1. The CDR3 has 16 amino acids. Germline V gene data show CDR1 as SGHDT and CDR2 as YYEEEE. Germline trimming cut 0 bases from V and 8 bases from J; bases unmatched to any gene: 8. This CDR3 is CASSLVTGASYSPLHF. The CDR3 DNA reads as TGTGCCAGCAGCTTGGTTACAGGGGCTAGCTATTCACCCCTCCACTTT.

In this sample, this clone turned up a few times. The CDR3 DNA sequence: TGTGCCAGCAGTGACGGGGGGGCCACAGATACGCAGTATTTT. Translated: CASSDGGATDTQYF. The chain recombines TRBV6-4 with TRBJ2-3; the D gene is possibly TRBD2 (7 bases). V was pared by 2 bases and J by 2 bases, with 8 bases between. In germline, CDR1 is MRHNA, CDR2 SNTAGT. This CDR3 comprises 14 residues.

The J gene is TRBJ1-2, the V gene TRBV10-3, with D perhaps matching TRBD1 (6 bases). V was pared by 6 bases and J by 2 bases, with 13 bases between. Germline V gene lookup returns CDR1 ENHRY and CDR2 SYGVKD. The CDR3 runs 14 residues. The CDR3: CAISQTTGNYGYTF. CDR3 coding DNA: TGTGCCATCAGCCAAACAACAGGGAACTATGGCTACACCTTC.

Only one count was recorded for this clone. The CDR3 loop reads CASSPLTGRSGSEAFF. DNA of the CDR3: TGTGCCAGCAGCCCCCTGACAGGGAGGTCCGGATCTGAAGCTTTCTTT. J is TRBJ1-1 and V is TRBV9; 7 positions match TRBD1. The germline gives CDR1 SGDLS, CDR2 YYNGEE. The CDR3 is made up of 16 amino acids. J was trimmed by 6 bases and V by 4 bases; bases with no gene match: 15.

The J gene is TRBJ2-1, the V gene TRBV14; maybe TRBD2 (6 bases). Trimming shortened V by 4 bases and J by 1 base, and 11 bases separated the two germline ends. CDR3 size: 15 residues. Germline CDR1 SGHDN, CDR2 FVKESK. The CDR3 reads CASSRTGTSYNEQFF. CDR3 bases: TGTGCCAGCAGCCGAACCGGGACTTCCTACAATGAGCAGTTCTTC.